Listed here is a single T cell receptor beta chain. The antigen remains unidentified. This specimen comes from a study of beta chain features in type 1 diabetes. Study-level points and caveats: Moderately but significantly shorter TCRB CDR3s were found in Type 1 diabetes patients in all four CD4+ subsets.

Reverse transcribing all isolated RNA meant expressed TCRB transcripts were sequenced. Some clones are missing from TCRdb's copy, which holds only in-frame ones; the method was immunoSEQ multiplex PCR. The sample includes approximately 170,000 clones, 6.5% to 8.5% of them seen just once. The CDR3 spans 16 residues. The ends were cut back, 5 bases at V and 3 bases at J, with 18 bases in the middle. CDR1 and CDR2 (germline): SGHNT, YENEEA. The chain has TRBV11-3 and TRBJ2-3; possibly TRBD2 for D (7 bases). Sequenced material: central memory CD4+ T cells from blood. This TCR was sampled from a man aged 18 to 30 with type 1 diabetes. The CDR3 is CASSRQGGGLTDTQYF. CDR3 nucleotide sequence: TGTGCCAGCAGCAGACAAGGGGGGGGGCTAACAGATACGCAGTATTTT.